Presented here are 13 T cell receptor beta chains from one specimen sequenced in a study of shared clonotypes between healthy human individuals. Using immunoSEQ multiplex PCR, the repertoire was profiled, and TCRdb retains in-frame clones only, with some absent. This table has about 1.1 million clones, around 77% appearing once. The sequenced material came from memory CD4+ T cells from PBMCs. Stated subset: CD45RA-negative fraction. The receptors here all came from a man aged 18-30 years in good health. Some clones in this sample may be carry-over from other donors' samples.

V gene TRBV5-5 combines with J gene TRBJ2-3; maybe TRBD2 (6 bases). Germline V lookup: CDR1 SGHKS, CDR2 YYEKEE (reference sequence). The CDR3 runs to 16 residues. Trimming removed 6 bases at V and 7 bases at J, with 24 bases between. CDR3 in amino acids: CASNPLGTGDSYTQYF. CDR3 bases: TGTGCCAGCAATCCACTCGGGACTGGCGATTCATATACGCAGTATTTT.

This clone was seen repeatedly, ten times or more. Distinct nucleotide sequences in the sample also encode this CDR3. This chain connects TRBV11-3 to TRBJ2-7; no clear D gene. V lost 1 base to trimming and J lost 6 bases, with 4 bases between them. This CDR3 is 11 amino acids long. From germline, CDR1 is SGHNT and CDR2 YENEEA. CDR3 nucleotides: TGTGCCAGCAGCTTAGGCCCCGAGCAGTACTTC. The encoded protein is CASSLGPEQYF.

The chain carries TRBV5-4 and TRBJ2-5, with D possibly TRBD2 on 7 matching bases. Germline lookup yields CDR1 SGHNT and CDR2 YYREEE (reference sequence). The length of the CDR3 is 15 residues. V was clipped by 4 bases and J by 4 bases, with 17 bases between them. For the CDR3, the DNA is TGTGCCAGCAGCGTTGGGGGGGGCCAGGGAGAGACCCAGTACTTC. This codes for CASSVGGGQGETQYF.

This clone was counted between two and nine times. The CDR3: CASSVATGALVAFF. For the CDR3, the DNA is TGTGCCAGCAGCGTAGCTACAGGGGCACTAGTAGCTTTCTTT. The V call is TRBV9, the J call TRBJ1-1, with TRBD1 identical over 7 bases. In germline, CDR1 is SGDLS, CDR2 YYNGEE. The CDR3 has 14 amino acids. The ends lost 0 bases at V and 10 bases at J; junction bases unmatched: 9. The whole variable domain, filled in from reference TRBV9 and TRBJ1-1, reads DSGVTQTPKHLITATGQRVTLRCSPRSGDLSVYWYQQSLDQGLQFLIQYYNGEERAKGNILERFSAQQFPDLHSELNLSSLELGDSALYFCASSVATGALVAFFGQGTRLTVV.

CDR3 DNA: TGCGCCAGCAGCTTGGACAGACAGGGGGCTGAGGATGGCTACACCTTC. Amino acids: CASSLDRQGAEDGYTF. This chain joins TRBV5-1 and TRBJ1-2; 10 nucleotides agree with TRBD1. CDR3 length: 16 amino acids. The germline V gene has CDR1 SGHRS and CDR2 YFSETQ. The J segment lost 6 bases and the V segment lost 0 bases, leaving 8 bases of the junction unmatched.

V usage is TRBV7-9 and J usage is TRBJ2-3, with D perhaps matching TRBD2 (5 bases). The CDR3 loop spans 14 amino acids. Germline V gene sequence: CDR1 SEHNR, CDR2 FQNEAQ (reference sequence). Trimming cost V 1 base and J 2 bases, with 7 bases left between them. This CDR3 reads CASSLVSVTDTQYF. Written as DNA, the CDR3 is TGTGCCAGCAGCTTAGTTAGCGTCACAGATACGCAGTATTTT.

The rearrangement joins TRBV7-3 to TRBJ2-3; unclear D gene. Trimming took 1 base from V and 8 from J, leaving 10 bases between them. Germline lookup yields CDR1 SGHTA and CDR2 FQGTGA. The CDR3 runs to 13 residues. CDR3 nucleotide sequence: TGTGCCAGCAGCTTAAATGGGCAAGGTACGCAGTATTTT. Its translation: CASSLNGQGTQYF. Together with reference TRBV7-3 and TRBJ2-3, the CDR3 gives the full variable domain: GAGVSQTPSNKVTEKGKYVELRCDPISGHTALYWYRQSLGQGPEFLIYFQGTGAADDSGLPNDRFFAVRPEGSVSTLKIQRTERGDSAVYLCASSLNGQGTQYFGPGTRLTVL.

About this clone itself: The same CDR3 also results from other DNA sequences found in this sample. The chain has TRBV9 and TRBJ1-4, with D perhaps matching TRBD1 (5 bases). The CDR3 totals 15 residues. CDR1 SGDLS and CDR2 YYNGEE come from the germline V gene. Trimming took off 0 bases at V and 6 bases at J, with 12 bases between the two ends. In DNA form, the CDR3 reads TGTGCCAGCAGCGTAGGCGGGAGGGGAGATGAAAAACTGTTTTTT. Its translation is CASSVGGRGDEKLFF. The entire variable domain, with the rest obtained from reference TRBV9 and TRBJ1-4, is as follows: DSGVTQTPKHLITATGQRVTLRCSPRSGDLSVYWYQQSLDQGLQFLIQYYNGEERAKGNILERFSAQQFPDLHSELNLSSLELGDSALYFCASSVGGRGDEKLFFGSGTQLSVL.

The V and J genes are TRBV5-6 and TRBJ2-1, with 9 bases fitting TRBD1. In germline, CDR1 is SGHDT, CDR2 YYEEEE. The CDR3 is made up of 15 amino acids. J lost 8 bases, V lost 0 bases, and 6 bases had no gene match. The CDR3 nucleotides are TGTGCCAGCAGCTTGGTTGGACAGGGGCCCCATGAGCAGTTCTTC. This codes for CASSLVGQGPHEQFF.

V and J are TRBV6-1 and TRBJ2-7; D might be TRBD2 (7 bases). The CDR3 is made up of 12 amino acids. Deletions cut 8 bases from V and 3 bases from J, with 11 bases between. Looked up from germline, CDR1 is MNHNS and CDR2 is SASEGT. Here the CDR3 reads CASYRDYYEQYF. In DNA form, the CDR3 reads TGTGCCAGCTACAGGGACTACTACGAGCAGTACTTC.

The V call is TRBV5-1, the J call TRBJ1-2, with D possibly TRBD1 on 6 matching bases. The germline V and J ends were trimmed by 4 bases and 4 bases, with 11 bases remaining between them. CDR3 size: 13 residues. Germline CDR1 reads SGHRS; CDR2 reads YFSETQ. The chain's CDR3 is CASSIGQSYGYTF. CDR3 DNA sequence: TGCGCCAGCAGCATAGGACAGAGCTATGGCTACACCTTC. The whole variable domain, filled in from reference TRBV5-1 and TRBJ1-2, reads KAGVTQTPRYLIKTRGQQVTLSCSPISGHRSVSWYQQTPGQGLQFLFEYFSETQRNKGNFPGRFSGRQFSNSRSEMNVSTLELGDSALYLCASSIGQSYGYTFGSGTRLTVV.

J is TRBJ2-2 and V is TRBV5-1, with D hard to call. CDR3 length: 15 amino acids. V was pared by 0 bases and J by 4 bases, with 10 bases between. Germline CDR1 SGHRS, CDR2 YFSETQ. CDR3 bases: TGCGCCAGCAGCTTGGATGGGTTAAGCACCGGGGAGCTGTTTTTT. Amino acids: CASSLDGLSTGELFF.

The V gene is TRBV28, the J gene TRBJ2-7; 11 bases match TRBD2. Germline CDR1 MDHEN, CDR2 SYDVKM. V dropped 8 bases and J dropped 3; count of bases not matched to a gene: 6. The CDR3 is made up of 14 amino acids. This CDR3 is CASALGTSGYEQYF. The DNA of the CDR3 is TGTGCCAGCGCCTTGGGGACTAGCGGCTACGAGCAGTACTTC.